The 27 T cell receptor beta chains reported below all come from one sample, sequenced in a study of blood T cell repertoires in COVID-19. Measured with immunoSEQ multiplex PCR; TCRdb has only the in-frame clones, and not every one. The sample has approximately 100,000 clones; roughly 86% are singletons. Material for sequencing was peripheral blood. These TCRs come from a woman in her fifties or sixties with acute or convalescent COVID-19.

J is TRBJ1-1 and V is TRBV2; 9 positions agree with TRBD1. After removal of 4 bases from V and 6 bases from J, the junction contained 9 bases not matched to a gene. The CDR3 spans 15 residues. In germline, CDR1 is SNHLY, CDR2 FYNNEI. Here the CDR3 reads CASSGRDRGKAEAFF. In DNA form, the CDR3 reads TGTGCCAGCAGTGGTAGAGACAGGGGGAAGGCTGAAGCTTTCTTT. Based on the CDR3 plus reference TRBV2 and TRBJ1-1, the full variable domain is EPEVTQTPSHQVTQMGQEVILRCVPISNHLYFYWYRQILGQKVEFLVSFYNNEISEKSEIFDDQFSVERPDGSNFTLKIRSTKLEDSAMYFCASSGRDRGKAEAFFGQGTRLTVV.

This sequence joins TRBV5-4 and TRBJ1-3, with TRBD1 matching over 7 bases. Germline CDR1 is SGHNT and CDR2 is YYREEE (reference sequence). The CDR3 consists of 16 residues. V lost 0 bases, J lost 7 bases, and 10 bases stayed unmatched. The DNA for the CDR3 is TGTGCCAGCAGCTTGGACGTCCGAGGGGGCGAGAACACCATATATTTT. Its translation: CASSLDVRGGENTIYF.

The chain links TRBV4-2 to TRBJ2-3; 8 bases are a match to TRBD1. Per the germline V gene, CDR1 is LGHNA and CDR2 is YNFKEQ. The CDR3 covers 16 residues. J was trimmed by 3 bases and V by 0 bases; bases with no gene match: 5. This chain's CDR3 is CASSQESGGGTDTQYF. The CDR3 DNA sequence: TGTGCCAGCAGCCAAGAATCAGGGGGCGGTACAGATACGCAGTATTTT.

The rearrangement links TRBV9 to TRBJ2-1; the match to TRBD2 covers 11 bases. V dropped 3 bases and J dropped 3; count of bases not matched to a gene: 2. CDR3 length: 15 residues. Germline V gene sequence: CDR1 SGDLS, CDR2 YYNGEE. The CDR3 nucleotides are TGTGCCAGCAGCGCCGGGACTAGCGGCTACAATGAGCAGTTCTTC. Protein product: CASSAGTSGYNEQFF.

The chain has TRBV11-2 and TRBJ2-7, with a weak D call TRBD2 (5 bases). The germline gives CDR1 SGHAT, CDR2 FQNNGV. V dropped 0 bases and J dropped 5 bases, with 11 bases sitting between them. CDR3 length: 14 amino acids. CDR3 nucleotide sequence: TGTGCCAGCAGCTTAGATCCGGGGAGCCACGAGCAGTACGTC. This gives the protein CASSLDPGSHEQYV.

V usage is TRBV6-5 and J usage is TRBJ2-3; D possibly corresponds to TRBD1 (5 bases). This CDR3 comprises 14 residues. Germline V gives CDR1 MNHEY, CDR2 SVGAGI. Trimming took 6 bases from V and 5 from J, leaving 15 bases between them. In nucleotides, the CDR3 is TGTGCCAGCAGCCTGAGCGTGCAGGGAGATACGCAGTATTTT. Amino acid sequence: CASSLSVQGDTQYF.

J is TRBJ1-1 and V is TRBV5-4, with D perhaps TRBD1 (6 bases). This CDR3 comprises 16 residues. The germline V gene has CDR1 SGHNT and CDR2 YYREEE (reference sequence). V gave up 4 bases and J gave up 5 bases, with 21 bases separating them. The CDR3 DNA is TGTGCCAGCAGCCCACTAAGGGGGGCGGGGGGAACTGAAGCTTTCTTT. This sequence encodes CASSPLRGAGGTEAFF.

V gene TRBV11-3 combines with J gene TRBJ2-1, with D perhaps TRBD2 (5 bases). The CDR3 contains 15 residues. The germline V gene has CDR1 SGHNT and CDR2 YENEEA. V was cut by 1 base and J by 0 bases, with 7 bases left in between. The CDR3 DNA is TGTGCCAGCAGCTTAGGGAGGAGCTCCTACAATGAGCAGTTCTTC. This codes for CASSLGRSSYNEQFF.

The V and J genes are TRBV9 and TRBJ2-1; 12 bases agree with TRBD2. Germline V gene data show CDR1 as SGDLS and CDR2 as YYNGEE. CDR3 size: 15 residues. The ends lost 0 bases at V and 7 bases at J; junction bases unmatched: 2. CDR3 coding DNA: TGTGCCAGCAGCGTAGACGGGACTAGCGGGAATGAGCAGTTCTTC. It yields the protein CASSVDGTSGNEQFF.

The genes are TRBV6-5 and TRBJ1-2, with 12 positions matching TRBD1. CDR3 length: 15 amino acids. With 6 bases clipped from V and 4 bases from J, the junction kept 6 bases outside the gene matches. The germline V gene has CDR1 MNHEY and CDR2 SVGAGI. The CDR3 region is CASRSGQGASYGYTF. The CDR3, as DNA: TGTGCCAGCAGGTCGGGACAGGGGGCTAGCTATGGCTACACCTTC.

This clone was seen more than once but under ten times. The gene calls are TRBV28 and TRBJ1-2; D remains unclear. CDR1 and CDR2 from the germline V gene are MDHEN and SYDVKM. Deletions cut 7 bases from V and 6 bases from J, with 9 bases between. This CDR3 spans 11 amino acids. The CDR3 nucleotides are TGTGCCAGCAAGGGAGTAGATGGCTACACCTTC. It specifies CASKGVDGYTF.

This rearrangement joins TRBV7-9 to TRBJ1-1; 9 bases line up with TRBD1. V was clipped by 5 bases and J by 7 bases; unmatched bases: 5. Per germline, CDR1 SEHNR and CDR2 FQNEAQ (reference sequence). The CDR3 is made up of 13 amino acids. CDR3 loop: CASSITGQGEAFF. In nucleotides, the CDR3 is TGTGCCAGCAGCATAACGGGACAGGGTGAAGCTTTCTTT.

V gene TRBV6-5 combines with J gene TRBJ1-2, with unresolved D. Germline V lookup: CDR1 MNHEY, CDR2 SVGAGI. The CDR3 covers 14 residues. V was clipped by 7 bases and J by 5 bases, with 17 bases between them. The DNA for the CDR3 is TGTGCCAGCAAAGTGGAGGGATTCCTTTATGGCTACACCTTC. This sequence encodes CASKVEGFLYGYTF.

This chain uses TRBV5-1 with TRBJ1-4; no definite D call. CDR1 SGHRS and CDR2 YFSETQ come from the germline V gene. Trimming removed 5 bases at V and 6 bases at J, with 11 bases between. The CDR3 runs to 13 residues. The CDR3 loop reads CASSSGVYEKLFF. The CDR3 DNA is TGCGCCAGCAGTTCCGGGGTTTATGAAAAACTGTTTTTT.

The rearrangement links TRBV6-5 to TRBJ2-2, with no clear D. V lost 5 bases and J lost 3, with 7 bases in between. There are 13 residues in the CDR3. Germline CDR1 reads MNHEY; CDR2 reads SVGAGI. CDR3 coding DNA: TGTGCCAGCAGTCAATTCCACACCGGGGAGCTGTTTTTT. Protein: CASSQFHTGELFF.

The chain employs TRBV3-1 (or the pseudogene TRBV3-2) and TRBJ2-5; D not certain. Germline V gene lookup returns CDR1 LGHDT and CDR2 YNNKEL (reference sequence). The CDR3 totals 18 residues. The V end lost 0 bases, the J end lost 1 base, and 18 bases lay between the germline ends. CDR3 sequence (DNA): TGTGCCAGCAGCCAAGAAGTATATCAGGAAGGCAGCCAAGAGACCCAGTACTTC. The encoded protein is CASSQEVYQEGSQETQYF.

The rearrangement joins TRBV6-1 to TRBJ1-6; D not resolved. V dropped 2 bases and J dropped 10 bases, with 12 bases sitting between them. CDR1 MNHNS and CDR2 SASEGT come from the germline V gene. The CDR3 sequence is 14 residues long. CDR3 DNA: TGTGCCAGCAGTGAATTATTAGGAGGGTCACCCCTCCACTTT. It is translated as CASSELLGGSPLHF.

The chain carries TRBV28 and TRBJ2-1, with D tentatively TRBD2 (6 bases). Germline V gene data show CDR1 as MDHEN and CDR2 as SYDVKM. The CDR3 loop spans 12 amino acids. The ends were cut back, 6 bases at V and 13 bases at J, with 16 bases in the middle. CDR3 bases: TGTGCCAGCAGCCCCGGGACTCTACACCAGTTCTTC. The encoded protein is CASSPGTLHQFF.

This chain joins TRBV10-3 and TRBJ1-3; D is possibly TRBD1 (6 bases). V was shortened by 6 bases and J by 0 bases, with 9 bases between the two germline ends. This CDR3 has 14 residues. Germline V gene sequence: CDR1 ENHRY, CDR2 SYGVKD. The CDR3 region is CAIRQGLSGNTIYF. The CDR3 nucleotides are TGTGCCATCAGACAGGGTCTCTCTGGAAACACCATATATTTT.

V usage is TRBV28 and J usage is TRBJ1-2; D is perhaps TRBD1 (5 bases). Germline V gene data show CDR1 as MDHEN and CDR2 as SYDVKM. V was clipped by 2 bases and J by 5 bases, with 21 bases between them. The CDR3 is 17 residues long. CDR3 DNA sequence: TGTGCCAGCAGTTTACGGCAGGGCGCGGTTCTACGGTATGGCTACACCTTC. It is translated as CASSLRQGAVLRYGYTF.

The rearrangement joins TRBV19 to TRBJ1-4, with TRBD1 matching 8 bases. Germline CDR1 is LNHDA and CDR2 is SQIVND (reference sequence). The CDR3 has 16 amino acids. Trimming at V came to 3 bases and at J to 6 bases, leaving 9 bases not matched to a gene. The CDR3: CASSIWQGASDEKLFF. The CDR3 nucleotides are TGTGCCAGTAGTATCTGGCAGGGGGCTTCCGATGAAAAACTGTTTTTT.

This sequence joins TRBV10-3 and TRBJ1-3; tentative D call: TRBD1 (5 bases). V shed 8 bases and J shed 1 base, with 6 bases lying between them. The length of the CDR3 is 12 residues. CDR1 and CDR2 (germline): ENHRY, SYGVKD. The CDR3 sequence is CAIQGSGNTIYF. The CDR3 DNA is TGTGCCATCCAGGGATCTGGAAACACCATATATTTT.

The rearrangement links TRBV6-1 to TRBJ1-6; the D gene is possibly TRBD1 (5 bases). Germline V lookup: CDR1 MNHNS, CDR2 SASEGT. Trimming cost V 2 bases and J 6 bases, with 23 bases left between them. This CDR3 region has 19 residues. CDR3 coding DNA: TGTGCCAGCAGTGAAAGCCCCCTTTTGACAGCCGTACTTAATTCACCCCTCCACTTT. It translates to CASSESPLLTAVLNSPLHF.

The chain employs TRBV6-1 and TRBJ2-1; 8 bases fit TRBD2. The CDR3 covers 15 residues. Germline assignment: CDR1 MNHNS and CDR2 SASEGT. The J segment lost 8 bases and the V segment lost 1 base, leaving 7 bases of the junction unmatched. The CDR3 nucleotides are TGTGCCAGCAGTGAAGGGTTAGCGGGGACTCATGAGCAGTTCTTC. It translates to CASSEGLAGTHEQFF.

This CDR3 is CASSSGLAGGETQYF. For the CDR3, the DNA is TGTGCCAGCAGCTCCGGACTAGCGGGAGGAGAGACCCAGTACTTC. The chain has TRBV11-2 and TRBJ2-5; 14 bases match TRBD2. Germline lookup yields CDR1 SGHAT and CDR2 FQNNGV. Germline trimming cut 4 bases from V and 4 bases from J; bases unmatched to any gene: 2. The CDR3 is 15 residues long.

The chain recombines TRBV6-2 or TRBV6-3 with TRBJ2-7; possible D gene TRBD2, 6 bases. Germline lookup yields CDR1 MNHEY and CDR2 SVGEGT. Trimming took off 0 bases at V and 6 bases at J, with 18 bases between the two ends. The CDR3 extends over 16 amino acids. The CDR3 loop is CASSYSAASDGGEQYF. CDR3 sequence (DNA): TGTGCCAGCAGTTACTCGGCGGCTAGCGATGGTGGCGAGCAGTACTTC.

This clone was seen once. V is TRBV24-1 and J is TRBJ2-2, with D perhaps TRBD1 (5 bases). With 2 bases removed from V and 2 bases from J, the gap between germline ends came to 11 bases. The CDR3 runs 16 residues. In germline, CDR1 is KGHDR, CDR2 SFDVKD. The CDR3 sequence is CATSDYRQKNTGELFF. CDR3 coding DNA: TGTGCCACCAGTGATTATAGACAGAAAAACACCGGGGAGCTGTTTTTT.